Listed below are T cell receptor beta chains from one sample, sequenced in a study of shared clonotypes between healthy human individuals. Libraries were prepared by immunoSEQ multiplex PCR; TCRdb keeps only in-frame clonotypes and omits some of them. Among 500,000 or so clones, about 96% were seen once, and the ten largest hold around 0.067%. Sequenced material: naive CD4+ T cells sorted from blood. The receptors here all came from a woman aged 25 to 45 in good health. The CDR3 runs from the conserved cysteine through the conserved F or W.

length: 14
V: TRBV14
CDR3: CASTTSGRNLEQFF

length: 17
V: TRBV7-2
CDR3: CASSSSWVVAGLREQFF

length: 14
V: TRBV28
CDR3: CASVRGESNYGYTF

length: 13
V: TRBV5-4
CDR3: CASNEPPYNEQFF

length: 14
V: TRBV29-1
CDR3: CSVVGQLSTDTQYF

length: 19
V: TRBV4-1
CDR3: CASSPGIPLLSGRPTKQFF

length: 16
V: TRBV5-1
CDR3: CASSYAGQVGPETQYF

length: 16
V: TRBV21-1
CDR3: CASRVGVAVRPYEQYF

length: 15
V: TRBV5-5
CDR3: CASSTRTGGAETQYF

length: 15
V: TRBV18
CDR3: CASSPEQGQNEKLFF

length: 15
V: TRBV7-8
CDR3: CASSLEPSGGVGYTF

length: 18
V: TRBV27
CDR3: CASGSKGLLAVTYNEQFF

length: 13
V: TRBV19
CDR3: CASNGGGSYEQYF

length: 13
V: TRBV6-5
CDR3: CASSYRGETEAFF

length: 14
V: TRBV27
CDR3: CASSLVRGADTQYF

length: 16
V: TRBV5-6
CDR3: CASSLLQPMGNSPLHF

length: 14
V: TRBV5-1
CDR3: CASSIGPEYYGYTF

length: 15
V: TRBV28
CDR3: CASRGWGVSNQPQHF

length: 13
V: TRBV5-8
CDR3: CASSLTGGLEQYF

length: 14
V: TRBV28
CDR3: CASTAGTESQKLFF

length: 12
V: TRBV28
CDR3: CASSFWNTEAFF

length: 20
V: TRBV4-1
CDR3: CASSQSRLAGGGSSYNEQFF

length: 13
V: TRBV19
CDR3: CATTAGGRDIQYF

length: 15
V: TRBV27
CDR3: CASRLDRGSYNEQFF

length: 13
V: TRBV6-5
CDR3: CASSYLPNQPQHF

length: 13
V: TRBV6-6
CDR3: CASSFEDGNTIYF

length: 13
V: TRBV6-5
CDR3: CASKPDSGRAKFF

length: 12
V: TRBV29-1
CDR3: CSVFRNTGELFF

length: 12
V: TRBV2
CDR3: CASSYTYQPQHF

length: 14
V: TRBV28
CDR3: CASSLAGEDEKLFF

length: 15
V: TRBV28
CDR3: CASDGQGRTNYGYTF

length: 15
V: TRBV28
CDR3: CASSTTGTGRQPQHF

length: 18
V: TRBV5-1
CDR3: CASSGRTGGTSKTGELFF

length: 11
V: TRBV28
CDR3: CASSNAYEQYF

length: 14
V: TRBV6-1
CDR3: CASSPGQGGYGYTF

length: 13
V: TRBV6-6
CDR3: CAAGRGRADTQYF

length: 17
V: TRBV15
CDR3: CATSRDRRLAGKETQYF

length: 14
V: TRBV6-1
CDR3: CASSGQGSYNEQFF

length: 19
V: TRBV27
CDR3: CAGHLGRRGSGLQMDTQYF

length: 11
V: TRBV28
CDR3: CASGRGTEAFF

length: 15
V: TRBV27
CDR3: CASSYLSPPSYEQYF

length: 14
V: TRBV19
CDR3: CASTPDRVGTEAFF

length: 14
V: TRBV5-1
CDR3: CASSLEGGGNTIYF

length: 17
V: TRBV27
CDR3: CASSPQGVPSGANVLTF